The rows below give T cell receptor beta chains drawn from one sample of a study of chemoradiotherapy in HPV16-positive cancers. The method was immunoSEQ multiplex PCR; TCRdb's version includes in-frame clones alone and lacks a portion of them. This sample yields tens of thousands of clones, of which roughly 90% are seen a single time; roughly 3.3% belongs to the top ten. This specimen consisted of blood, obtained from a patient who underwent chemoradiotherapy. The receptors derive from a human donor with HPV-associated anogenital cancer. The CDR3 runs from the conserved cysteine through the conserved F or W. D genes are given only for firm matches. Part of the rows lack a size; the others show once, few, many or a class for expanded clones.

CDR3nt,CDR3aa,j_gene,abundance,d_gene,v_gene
TGTGCCAGCAGCCCTCGGACAGGGGAAGGCACTGAAGCTTTCTTT,CASSPRTGEGTEAFF,TRBJ1-1,NA,TRBD1,TRBV9
TGCGCCAGCAGCTTGGACAGAAGATGGACCAACTCTGGAAACACCATATATTTT,CASSLDRRWTNSGNTIYF,TRBJ1-3,NA,NA,TRBV5-1
TGTGCCAGCACCAGACTAGCGGGAGGGTCAAATGAGCAGTTCTTC,CASTRLAGGSNEQFF,TRBJ2-1,NA,TRBD2,TRBV6-1
TGTGCCAGCGACAGGACAGGGAGAGAGACCCAGTACTTC,CASDRTGRETQYF,TRBJ2-5,NA,TRBD1,TRBV9
TGTGCCAGTAGTATTAATATAGGTGTTGCAACTAATGAAAAACTGTTTTTT,CASSINIGVATNEKLFF,TRBJ1-4,NA,NA,TRBV19
TGTGCCAGCAGCGAACCGGGTCCAGCTGGGGCCAACGTCCTGACTTTC,CASSEPGPAGANVLTF,TRBJ2-6,NA,NA,TRBV7-9
TGTGCCAGCAGAGCGACAGGGGATAATTCACCCCTCCACTTT,CASRATGDNSPLHF,TRBJ1-6,NA,TRBD1,TRBV6-6
TGTGCCAGCAGTACAGGGAGGGGACAGCCCCAGCATTTT,CASSTGRGQPQHF,TRBJ1-5,NA,NA,TRBV7-3
TGCGCCAGCAGCTTCCTGACAGGGGGCTACGAGCAGTACTTC,CASSFLTGGYEQYF,TRBJ2-7,once,TRBD1,TRBV5-1
TGTGCCAGTAGTTCGGGGACAGGGAATTCACCCCTCCACTTT,CASSSGTGNSPLHF,TRBJ1-6,NA,TRBD1,TRBV19
TGCGCCAGCAGCCAAGAAGCGGGAGGGCCGTACAATGAGCAGTTCTTC,CASSQEAGGPYNEQFF,TRBJ2-1,NA,TRBD2,TRBV4-3
TGCGCCAGCAGCTTCGACAGGGACTATGGCTACACCTTC,CASSFDRDYGYTF,TRBJ1-2,NA,TRBD1,TRBV5-1
TGCGCCAGCGGCCCGGGCCTTACAGATACGCAGTATTTT,CASGPGLTDTQYF,TRBJ2-3,NA,NA,TRBV4-3
TGTGCCAGCACAATATCGCCAGGGAACACTGAAGCTTTCTTT,CASTISPGNTEAFF,TRBJ1-1,NA,NA,TRBV6-4
TGTGCCAGCTCCTCGCAGGCAGGGAAAGGAAGTGAAAAACTGTTTTTT,CASSSQAGKGSEKLFF,TRBJ1-4,NA,NA,TRBV18
TGTGCCAGTAGGTACAGTAGCACAGATACGCAGTATTTT,CASRYSSTDTQYF,TRBJ2-3,once,NA,TRBV19
TGTGCCATCCAGGGCGGGCAGGGGGAAAACTATGGCTACACCTTC,CAIQGGQGENYGYTF,TRBJ1-2,NA,TRBD1,TRBV10-3
TGTGCCAGCAGCTTGGTGGGGACAGGGCCGAACACCGGGGAGCTGTTTTTT,CASSLVGTGPNTGELFF,TRBJ2-2,NA,TRBD1,TRBV5-6
TGCGCCAGCAGCCAAGGGGTCGGGACAGGGAACACCGGGGAGCTGTTTTTT,CASSQGVGTGNTGELFF,TRBJ2-2,NA,TRBD1,TRBV4-3
TGTGCCAGCAGCCAGCCGAACCCCCTCTATGGCTACACCTTC,CASSQPNPLYGYTF,TRBJ1-2,NA,NA,TRBV14
TGTGCCAGCAGCCCCGGGGAGTGGGCTAGCGGGATTTACGAGCAGTACTTC,CASSPGEWASGIYEQYF,TRBJ2-7,NA,TRBD2,TRBV7-9
TGTGCCAGCAGCGTAGGACTGGAAGAGACCCAGTACTTC,CASSVGLEETQYF,TRBJ2-5,once,NA,TRBV9
TGTGCCTGGAGTGTACTGAGGGGTCCAAGTGGCTACACCTTC,CAWSVLRGPSGYTF,TRBJ1-2,NA,NA,TRBV30
TGTGCCAGCGGTGGGCTACGAGAGGGCTACACCTTC,CASGGLREGYTF,TRBJ1-2,NA,NA,TRBV6-1
TGTGCCAGCAGCGCGCTCGAAAAACTGTTTTTT,CASSALEKLFF,TRBJ1-4,NA,NA,TRBV21-1
TGTGCCAGCAAGGCGAGCTCCTACAATGAGCAGTTCTTC,CASKASSYNEQFF,TRBJ2-1,NA,NA,TRBV6-6
TGTGCCAGCAGCCCCCGGGCCCCCGGGGAGCTGTTTTTT,CASSPRAPGELFF,TRBJ2-2,NA,NA,TRBV7-7
TGTGCCAGCAGCGTAGTGCCAGCCCTCACAGCTAACTATGGCTACACCTTC,CASSVVPALTANYGYTF,TRBJ1-2,NA,NA,TRBV9
TGTGCCAGCAGCTTACCCGGAGAGCAGTACTTC,CASSLPGEQYF,TRBJ2-7,NA,NA,TRBV7-8
TGTGCCAGCAGCTCCCGGAGGAAGCGGGAGGGTGAGGTGAGCACAGATACGCAGTATTTT,CASSSRRKREGEVSTDTQYF,TRBJ2-3,NA,TRBD2,TRBV5-5
TGTGCCAGCCGATATCAGAGGGGGGAGCTGTTTTTT,CASRYQRGELFF,TRBJ2-2,NA,NA,TRBV6-5
TGTGCCAGCAGCTTAGAGGACAGGGTGTGGGATACGCAGTATTTT,CASSLEDRVWDTQYF,TRBJ2-3,NA,TRBD1,TRBV7-2
TGTGCCAGCAGCGGCCGGACCAGAGACGAAAACATTCAGTACTTC,CASSGRTRDENIQYF,TRBJ2-4,NA,NA,TRBV5-4
TGTGCCATCAGTGAGACAGGGGAAGAAAAACTGTTTTTT,CAISETGEEKLFF,TRBJ1-4,NA,TRBD1,TRBV10-3
TGTGCCAGCAGAGGACAGACTACGGGGACCCAGTACTTC,CASRGQTTGTQYF,TRBJ2-5,NA,NA,TRBV27
TGTGCTTGGAGTGGGAAGGGGGGCTACACCTTC,CAWSGKGGYTF,TRBJ1-2,NA,NA,TRBV30
TGTGCCAGCACCAACCTACAAGATGGAAACACCATATATTTT,CASTNLQDGNTIYF,TRBJ1-3,NA,NA,TRBV6-6
TGCGCCAGCAGCTTGGAAGCGGGGGGAACTCGGTACTATGGCTACACCTTC,CASSLEAGGTRYYGYTF,TRBJ1-2,NA,NA,TRBV5-1
TGTGCCAGCAGCCAAAGGTTTCCCTCTTACACCGGGGAGCTGTTTTTT,CASSQRFPSYTGELFF,TRBJ2-2,NA,NA,TRBV14
TGTGCCAGCAGCCCACGAGGCAGTCCTAACACTGAAGCTTTCTTT,CASSPRGSPNTEAFF,TRBJ1-1,NA,NA,TRBV2
TGTGCCAGTAGTATGTCCGGGACAGGGGGCACTGAAGCTTTCTTT,CASSMSGTGGTEAFF,TRBJ1-1,few,TRBD1,TRBV19
TGTGCCAGCAGTAAGAAGACAGTTACCGAGCAGTACTTC,CASSKKTVTEQYF,TRBJ2-7,NA,NA,TRBV6-1
TGTGCCAGCAGCTTTCTCCAAGAGACCCAGTACTTC,CASSFLQETQYF,TRBJ2-5,NA,NA,TRBV7-8
TGTGCCAGCAGCTTAGCGCAGAGACTGATGAACTACAATGAGCAGTTCTTC,CASSLAQRLMNYNEQFF,TRBJ2-1,NA,NA,TRBV7-2
TGCGCCAGCAGCTTGGAGGCGGGGGGGCCGAAGACCCAGTACTTC,CASSLEAGGPKTQYF,TRBJ2-5,NA,TRBD2,TRBV5-1
TGCGCCAGCAGCGTAGCGGGGGGTACAGATACGCAGTATTTT,CASSVAGGTDTQYF,TRBJ2-3,NA,TRBD2,TRBV10-2
TGTGCCTGGAGTTCCGGGACAGCAGGGCGGCCCCAGCATTTT,CAWSSGTAGRPQHF,TRBJ1-5,NA,TRBD1,TRBV30
TGTGCCAGCAGCTTAGAGGAGGGGGCCTACGAGCAGTACTTC,CASSLEEGAYEQYF,TRBJ2-7,NA,NA,TRBV11-2
TGTGCCAGCAGCTTCAACATCCCCCGGGATGAAAAACTGTTTTTT,CASSFNIPRDEKLFF,TRBJ1-4,NA,NA,TRBV5-6
TGTGCCATCAGCCCTAAAGCGGGTCTCACAGATACGCAGTATTTT,CAISPKAGLTDTQYF,TRBJ2-3,NA,NA,TRBV10-3
TGCGCCAGCAGCCCGGGGACTAGCGGGGGGGAGTACGAGCAGTACTTC,CASSPGTSGGEYEQYF,TRBJ2-7,NA,TRBD2,TRBV4-3
TGTGCCACCGCCAGGCCCAGCCCCTACGAGCAGTACTTC,CATARPSPYEQYF,TRBJ2-7,NA,NA,TRBV6-5
TGTGCCAGCAGCCCCGGGACTCCCCCTAATGAGCAGTTCTTC,CASSPGTPPNEQFF,TRBJ2-1,NA,NA,TRBV14
TGTGCCAGTGACAGGAATCAGAACACTGAAGCTTTCTTT,CASDRNQNTEAFF,TRBJ1-1,NA,NA,TRBV6-1